The rows below give T cell receptor beta chains drawn from one sample of a study of blood T cell repertoires in COVID-19. The table came from immunoSEQ multiplex PCR; TCRdb's copy has only in-frame clones and leaves some out. The table records over 250,000 clones, 75% to 90% of them present only once. Sequencing used peripheral blood. Receptor source: a woman aged 70-85 years with COVID-19, enrolled during active disease. Each CDR3 is given with its conserved first and last residue. Each record gives: J gene, V gene, clone size, D gene, CDR3 protein, CDR3 DNA. The D gene is left open where the match is weak. Not all rows give a size; the values are once, few, many and, for expanded clones, a class.

TRBJ2-2 | TRBV10-3 | . | . | CAISDIGGGTSGELFF | TGTGCCATCAGTGATATCGGCGGAGGGACCTCCGGGGAGCTGTTTTTT
TRBJ2-5 | TRBV4-1 | . | TRBD1 | CASSQERTGSGETQYF | TGCGCCAGCAGCCAAGAAAGGACAGGGTCAGGGGAGACCCAGTACTTC
TRBJ1-1 | TRBV7-9 | few | TRBD1 | CASSSPGQENTEAFF | TGTGCCAGCAGCTCTCCGGGACAGGAGAACACTGAAGCTTTCTTT
TRBJ2-3 | TRBV30 | once | TRBD2 | CAWTSGLSTDTQYF | TGTGCCTGGACTAGCGGGTTAAGCACAGATACGCAGTATTTT
TRBJ1-2 | TRBV6-4 | . | TRBD1 | CASSLGQGRGYTF | TGTGCCAGCAGTTTGGGACAGGGGCGAGGCTACACCTTC
TRBJ1-5 | TRBV6-5 | once | . | CASKRTLSNQPQHF | TGTGCCAGCAAAAGGACACTGAGCAATCAGCCCCAGCATTTT
TRBJ2-3 | TRBV6-1 | . | . | CASSDAGPTDTQYF | TGTGCCAGCAGTGACGCGGGCCCCACAGATACGCAGTATTTT
TRBJ2-1 | TRBV6-1 | . | TRBD2 | CASSEVAGTYNEQFF | TGTGCCAGCAGCGAAGTAGCGGGAACGTACAATGAGCAGTTCTTC
TRBJ1-4 | TRBV6-6 | . | . | CASSGQMGSEKLFF | TGTGCCAGCAGTGGGCAAATGGGGAGTGAAAAACTGTTTTTT
TRBJ1-5 | TRBV6-2/TRBV6-3 | . | . | CASSRQSLGNQPQHF | TGTGCCAGCAGCCGACAGAGTTTGGGCAATCAGCCCCAGCATTTT
TRBJ2-7 | TRBV28 | few | TRBD1 | CASSFGGQGTYEQYF | TGTGCCAGCAGTTTTGGGGGACAGGGGACCTACGAGCAGTACTTC
TRBJ1-4 | TRBV5-4 | . | TRBD1 | CASSSKTGTGNEKLFF | TGTGCCAGCAGCTCAAAAACCGGGACAGGGAATGAAAAACTGTTTTTT
TRBJ2-7 | TRBV9 | . | TRBD1 | CASSVDQGALGEQYF | TGTGCCAGCAGCGTAGATCAGGGGGCTTTAGGCGAGCAGTACTTC
TRBJ1-2 | TRBV19 | few | . | CASSLPLLAGYGYTF | TGTGCCAGTAGTCTCCCACTCCTAGCGGGCTATGGCTACACCTTC
TRBJ2-5 | TRBV18 | . | TRBD1 | CASSPPGTGLETQYF | TGTGCCAGCTCACCCCCCGGGACAGGGCTGGAGACCCAGTACTTC
TRBJ2-7 | TRBV18 | once | . | CASSPGTFHYEQYF | TGTGCCAGCTCACCCGGGACATTTCACTACGAGCAGTACTTC
TRBJ1-1 | TRBV5-1 | . | . | CASSVRGQTEAFF | TGCGCCAGCAGCGTCCGAGGACAGACTGAAGCTTTCTTT
TRBJ1-2 | TRBV14 | . | . | CASSQDRVGGYTF | TGTGCCAGCAGCCAAGATCGGGTTGGAGGCTACACCTTC
TRBJ1-1 | TRBV19 | . | . | CASRPQDTANTEAFF | TGTGCCAGTAGACCACAGGACACCGCGAACACTGAAGCTTTCTTT
TRBJ1-3 | TRBV6-2/TRBV6-3 | . | . | CASRYRLRRGGSSGNTIYF | TGTGCCAGCAGGTACAGACTCCGGAGGGGTGGGTCCTCTGGAAACACCATATATTTT
TRBJ2-1 | TRBV6-2/TRBV6-3 | . | TRBD2 | CASSHGTSGRAEQFF | TGTGCCAGCAGTCACGGGACTAGCGGGAGAGCTGAGCAGTTCTTC
TRBJ2-1 | TRBV12-5 | . | . | CASGFTASEQFF | TGTGCTAGTGGTTTTACCGCTAGTGAGCAGTTCTTC
TRBJ1-5 | TRBV6-5 | . | . | CASSLTTGSNQPQHF | TGTGCCAGCAGCCTTACGACGGGAAGCAATCAGCCCCAGCATTTT
TRBJ2-7 | TRBV6-5 | . | TRBD1 | CASSPGQSSYEQYF | TGTGCCAGCAGTCCGGGACAGAGCTCCTACGAGCAGTACTTC
TRBJ2-7 | TRBV11-2 | few | . | CASSPVGGFAYEQYF | TGTGCCAGCAGCCCCGTGGGGGGTTTCGCCTACGAGCAGTACTTC
TRBJ2-2 | TRBV5-1 | . | . | CASSLSGERTGELFF | TGCGCCAGCAGCTTATCGGGGGAGAGGACCGGGGAGCTGTTTTTT
TRBJ2-3 | TRBV4-1 | . | TRBD2 | CASSHPGLAGGPRVADTQYF | TGCGCCAGCAGCCATCCGGGACTAGCGGGAGGGCCAAGGGTTGCAGATACGCAGTATTTT
TRBJ2-2 | TRBV7-3 | . | . | CASSSASGGNTGELFF | TGTGCCAGCAGCTCAGCCTCCGGGGGGAACACCGGGGAGCTGTTTTTT
TRBJ2-1 | TRBV7-8 | once | . | CASSLVSAAYNEQFF | TGTGCCAGCAGCTTAGTTTCCGCAGCCTACAATGAGCAGTTCTTC
TRBJ1-5 | TRBV30 | once | . | CAWSVQGNQPQHF | TGTGCCTGGAGTGTCCAGGGCAATCAGCCCCAGCATTTT
TRBJ2-2 | TRBV6-5 | once | . | CASSYSWAGNTGELFF | TGTGCCAGCAGTTACTCTTGGGCGGGGAACACCGGGGAGCTGTTTTTT
TRBJ2-4 | TRBV6-2/TRBV6-3 | . | TRBD2 | CASSLADLKNIQYF | TGTGCCAGCAGTCTAGCGGACCTCAAAAACATTCAGTACTTC
TRBJ2-1 | TRBV6-5 | . | TRBD2 | CASSYSAGGGYNEQFF | TGTGCCAGCAGTTACTCGGCGGGAGGGGGCTACAATGAGCAGTTCTTC
TRBJ1-1 | TRBV12-3/TRBV12-4 | . | TRBD1 | CASSRKQGAEAFF | TGTGCCAGCAGCCGGAAACAGGGGGCTGAAGCTTTCTTT
TRBJ1-2 | TRBV27 | . | TRBD1 | CASSPRGQGDYGYTF | TGTGCCAGCAGCCCCAGAGGACAGGGGGACTATGGCTACACCTTC
TRBJ2-7 | TRBV28 | . | . | CASSLSHRAYEQYF | TGTGCCAGCAGTTTATCCCACAGGGCCTACGAGCAGTACTTC
TRBJ2-7 | TRBV6-6 | . | TRBD2 | CASSLAGGPDEQYF | TGTGCCAGCAGTCTGGCGGGAGGGCCTGACGAGCAGTACTTC
TRBJ1-4 | TRBV25-1 | . | . | CASSGPRGEKLFF | TGTGCCAGCAGTGGACCACGAGGTGAAAAACTGTTTTTT
TRBJ2-2 | TRBV11-3 | once | . | CASSLGPPGTGELFF | TGTGCCAGCAGCTTGGGCCCCCCGGGGACCGGGGAGCTGTTTTTT
TRBJ2-3 | TRBV20-1 | . | . | CSASITNPDTQYF | TGCAGTGCTAGTATCACAAATCCAGATACGCAGTATTTT
TRBJ2-1 | TRBV5-6 | . | . | CASSLRGSASSYNEQFF | TGTGCCAGCAGCTTGCGGGGGAGCGCTAGCTCCTACAATGAGCAGTTCTTC
TRBJ1-1 | TRBV2 | . | . | CASKLQGGTEAFF | TGTGCCAGCAAGTTACAGGGCGGCACTGAAGCTTTCTTT
TRBJ2-6 | TRBV11-3 | . | . | CASSFGQGAGANVLTF | TGTGCCAGCAGCTTTGGGCAGGGCGCTGGGGCCAACGTCCTGACTTTC
TRBJ2-1 | TRBV5-1 | . | . | CASSLGIYSGDEQFF | TGCGCCAGCAGCTTGGGTATCTATAGCGGCGATGAGCAGTTCTTC
TRBJ1-5 | TRBV6-5 | . | TRBD1 | CASKRGHNQPQHF | TGTGCCAGCAAGAGGGGGCACAATCAGCCCCAGCATTTT
TRBJ1-1 | TRBV6-2/TRBV6-3 | . | . | CASSNRVDTEAFF | TGTGCCAGCAGCAACAGGGTCGACACTGAAGCTTTCTTT
TRBJ1-4 | TRBV7-9 | . | . | CASSKEGRGNEKLFF | TGTGCCAGCAGCAAAGAGGGCAGGGGCAATGAAAAACTGTTTTTT
TRBJ2-7 | TRBV3-1/TRBV3-2 | . | . | CASSGDGGSHEQYF | TGTGCCAGCAGCGGCGATGGCGGGTCCCACGAGCAGTACTTC